Here is one T cell receptor (beta chain) with its context. The record originates from a study of shared clonotypes between healthy human individuals. Only in-frame clones appear in the TCRdb table, and some are missing; sequencing was by immunoSEQ multiplex PCR. Of fewer than 550,000 clones in the sample, about 79% were seen once. J lost 7 bases, V lost 5 bases, and 7 bases had no gene match. This CDR3 is built from 13 residues. Germline V gene lookup returns CDR1 LNHDA and CDR2 SQIVND (reference sequence). Sample: PBMCs. The V call is TRBV19, the J call TRBJ1-2, with 7 nucleotides matching TRBD1. The clonotype originates from a woman between 40 and 55 years old in good health. Some clones in this sample may be carry-over from other donors' samples. Here the CDR3 DNA reads TGTGCCAGTAGTCAAATGGGACAGATTGGCTACACCTTC. It encodes CASSQMGQIGYTF.